This T cell receptor (beta chain) was recovered during a study of technical replicates of blood from a few donors. TCRdb's table, derived via immunoSEQ multiplex PCR, lists solely in-frame clones and lacks some. The repertoire has 59,000 or so clones, 85% to 95% of them found once; the top ten carry approximately 3.9%. What was sequenced was PBMCs. This receptor was identified in a human donor in good health. Some clones in this sample may be carry-over from other donors' samples.

The CDR3: CASSPQGLNTEAFF. The CDR3 DNA reads as TGCGCCAGCAGCCCTCAGGGTCTGAACACTGAAGCTTTCTTT. The J gene is TRBJ1-1, the V gene TRBV4-1, with D possibly matching TRBD1 (5 bases). With 4 bases removed from V and 0 bases from J, the gap between germline ends came to 9 bases. Germline values: CDR1 MGHRA, CDR2 YSYEKL. The CDR3 loop spans 14 amino acids.